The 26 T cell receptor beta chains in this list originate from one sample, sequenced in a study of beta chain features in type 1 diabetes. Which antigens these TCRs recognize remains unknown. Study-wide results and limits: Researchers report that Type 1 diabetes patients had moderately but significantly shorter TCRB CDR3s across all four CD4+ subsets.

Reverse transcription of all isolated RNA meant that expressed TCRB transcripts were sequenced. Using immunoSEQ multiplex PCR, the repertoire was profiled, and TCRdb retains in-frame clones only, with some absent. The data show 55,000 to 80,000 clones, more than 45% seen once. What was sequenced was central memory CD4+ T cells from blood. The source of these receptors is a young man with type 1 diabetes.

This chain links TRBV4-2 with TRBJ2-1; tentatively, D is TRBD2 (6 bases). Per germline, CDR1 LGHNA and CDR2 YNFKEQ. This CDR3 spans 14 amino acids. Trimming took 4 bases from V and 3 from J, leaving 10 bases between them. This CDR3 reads CASSPGTVYNEQFF. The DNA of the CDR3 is TGTGCCAGCAGCCCCGGGACTGTCTACAATGAGCAGTTCTTC.

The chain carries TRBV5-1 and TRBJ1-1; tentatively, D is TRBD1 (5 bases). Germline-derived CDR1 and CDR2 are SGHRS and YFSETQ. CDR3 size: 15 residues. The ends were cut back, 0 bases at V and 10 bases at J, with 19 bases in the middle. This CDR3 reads CASSLVGGEVGAAFF. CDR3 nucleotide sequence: TGCGCCAGCAGCTTGGTTGGAGGGGAGGTGGGTGCAGCTTTCTTT.

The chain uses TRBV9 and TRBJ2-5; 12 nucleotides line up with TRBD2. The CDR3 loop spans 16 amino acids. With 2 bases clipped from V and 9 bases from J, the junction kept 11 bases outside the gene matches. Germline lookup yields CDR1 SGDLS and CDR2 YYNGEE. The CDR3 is CASSVGGLAGQAAQYF. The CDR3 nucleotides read TGTGCCAGCAGCGTGGGGGGACTAGCGGGCCAAGCGGCCCAGTACTTC.

CDR3 sequence: CASTLNRDTGELFF. Written as DNA, the CDR3 is TGCGCCAGCACCCTTAACAGGGACACCGGGGAGCTGTTTTTT. This rearrangement joins TRBV5-1 to TRBJ2-2; D may be TRBD1 (6 bases). V lost 6 bases to trimming and J lost 3 bases, with 12 bases between them. Germline V CDR1 and CDR2: SGHRS, YFSETQ. This CDR3 contains 14 residues.

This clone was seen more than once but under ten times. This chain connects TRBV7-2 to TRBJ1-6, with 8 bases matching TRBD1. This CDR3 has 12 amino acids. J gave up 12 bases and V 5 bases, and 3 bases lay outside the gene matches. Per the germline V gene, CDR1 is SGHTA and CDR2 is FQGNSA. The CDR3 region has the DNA TGTGCCAGCAGCGTGACAGGGGAACCCCTCCACTTT. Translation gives CASSVTGEPLHF.

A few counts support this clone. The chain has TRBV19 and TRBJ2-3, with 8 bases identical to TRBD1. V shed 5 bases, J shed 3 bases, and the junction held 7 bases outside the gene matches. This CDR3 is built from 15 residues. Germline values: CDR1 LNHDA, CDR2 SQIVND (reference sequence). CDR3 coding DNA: TGTGCCAGTAGTTCTCGACAGGGGCGGACAGATACGCAGTATTTT. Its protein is CASSSRQGRTDTQYF.

The CDR3 bases are TGTGCCAGCAGGGGGGGGACTTACAATGAGCAGTTCTTC. It encodes CASRGGTYNEQFF. V and J are TRBV6-4 and TRBJ2-1, with 7 bases aligning to TRBD2. CDR1 MRHNA and CDR2 SNTAGT come from the germline V gene. This CDR3 spans 13 amino acids. Trimming removed 6 bases from V and 4 bases from J; junction bases left unmatched: 3.

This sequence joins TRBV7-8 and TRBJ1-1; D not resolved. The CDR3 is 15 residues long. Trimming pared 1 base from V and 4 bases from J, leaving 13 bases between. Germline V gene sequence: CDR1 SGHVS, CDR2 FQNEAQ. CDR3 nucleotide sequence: TGTGCCAGCAGCTTAGGGGAGGGTTGGGGCACTGAAGCTTTCTTT. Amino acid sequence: CASSLGEGWGTEAFF. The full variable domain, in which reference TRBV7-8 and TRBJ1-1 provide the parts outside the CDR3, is GAGVSQSPRYKVAKRGQDVALRCDPISGHVSLFWYQQALGQGPEFLTYFQNEAQLDKSGLPSDRFFAERPEGSVSTLKIQRTQQEDSAVYLCASSLGEGWGTEAFFGQGTRLTVV.

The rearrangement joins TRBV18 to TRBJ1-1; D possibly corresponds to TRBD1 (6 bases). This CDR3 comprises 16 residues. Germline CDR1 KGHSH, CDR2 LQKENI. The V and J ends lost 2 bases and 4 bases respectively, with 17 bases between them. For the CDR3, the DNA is TGTGCCAGCTCACCAATGAGATACAGGGAGGGCACTGAAGCTTTCTTT. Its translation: CASSPMRYREGTEAFF. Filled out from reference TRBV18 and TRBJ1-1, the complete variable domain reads NAGVMQNPRHLVRRRGQEARLRCSPMKGHSHVYWYRQLPEEGLKFMVYLQKENIIDESGMPKERFSAEFPKEGPSILRIQQVVRGDSAAYFCASSPMRYREGTEAFFGQGTRLTVV.

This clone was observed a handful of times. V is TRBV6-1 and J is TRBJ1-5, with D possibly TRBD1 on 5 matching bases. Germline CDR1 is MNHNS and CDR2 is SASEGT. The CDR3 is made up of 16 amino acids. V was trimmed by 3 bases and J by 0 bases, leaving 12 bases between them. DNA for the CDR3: TGTGCCAGCAGTGACGGTTGGACATATAGCAATCAGCCCCAGCATTTT. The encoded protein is CASSDGWTYSNQPQHF.

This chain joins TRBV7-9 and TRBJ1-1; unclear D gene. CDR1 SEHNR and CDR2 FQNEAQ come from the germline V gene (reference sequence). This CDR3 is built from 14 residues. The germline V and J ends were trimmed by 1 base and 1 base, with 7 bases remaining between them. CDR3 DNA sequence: TGTGCCAGCAGCTTAGTCGGGGAGAACACTGAAGCTTTCTTT. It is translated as CASSLVGENTEAFF.

The CDR3: CASMPGISSYNEQFF. The DNA of the CDR3 is TGTGCCAGTATGCCCGGGATCTCGTCCTACAATGAGCAGTTCTTC. This chain uses TRBV2 with TRBJ2-1, with D maybe TRBD2 (5 bases). Germline CDR1 reads SNHLY; CDR2 reads FYNNEI. The CDR3 loop spans 15 amino acids. V was clipped by 9 bases and J by 1 base, with 16 bases between them.

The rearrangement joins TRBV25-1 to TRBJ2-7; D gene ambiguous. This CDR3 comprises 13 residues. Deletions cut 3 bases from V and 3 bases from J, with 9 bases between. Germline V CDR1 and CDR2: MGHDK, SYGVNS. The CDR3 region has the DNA TGTGCCAGCAGTGACCCTAACAGCTACGAGCAGTACTTC. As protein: CASSDPNSYEQYF.

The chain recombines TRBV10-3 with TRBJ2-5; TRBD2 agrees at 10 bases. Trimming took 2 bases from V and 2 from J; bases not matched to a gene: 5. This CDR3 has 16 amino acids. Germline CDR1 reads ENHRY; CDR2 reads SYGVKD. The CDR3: CAISEGGLATQETQYF. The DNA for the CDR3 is TGTGCCATCAGTGAGGGGGGACTAGCGACTCAAGAGACCCAGTACTTC.

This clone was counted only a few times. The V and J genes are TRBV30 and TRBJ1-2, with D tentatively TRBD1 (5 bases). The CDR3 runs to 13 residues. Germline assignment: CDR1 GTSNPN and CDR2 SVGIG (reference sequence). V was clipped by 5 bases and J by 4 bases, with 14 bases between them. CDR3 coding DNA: TGTGCCTGGGCCTTCTCGGGGGTCTATGGCTACACCTTC. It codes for CAWAFSGVYGYTF. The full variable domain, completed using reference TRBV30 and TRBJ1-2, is SQTIHQWPATLVQPVGSPLSLECTVEGTSNPNLYWYRQAAGRGLQLLFYSVGIGQISSEVPQNLSASRPQDRQFILSSKKLLLSDSGFYLCAWAFSGVYGYTFGSGTRLTVV.

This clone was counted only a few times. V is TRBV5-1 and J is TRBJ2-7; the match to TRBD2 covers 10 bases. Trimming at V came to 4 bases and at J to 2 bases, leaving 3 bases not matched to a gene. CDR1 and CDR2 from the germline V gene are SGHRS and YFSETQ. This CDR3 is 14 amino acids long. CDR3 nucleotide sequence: TGCGCCAGCAGCCGGACTAGCGGAACCTACGAGCAGTACTTC. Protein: CASSRTSGTYEQYF.

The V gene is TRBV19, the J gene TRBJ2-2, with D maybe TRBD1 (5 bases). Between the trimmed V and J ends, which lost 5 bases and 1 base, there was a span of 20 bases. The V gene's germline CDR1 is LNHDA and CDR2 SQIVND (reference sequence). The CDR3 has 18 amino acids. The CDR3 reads CASSPLGQGNRNTGELFF. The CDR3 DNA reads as TGTGCCAGTAGTCCCCTGGGGCAGGGAAATCGGAACACCGGGGAGCTGTTTTTT.

CDR3 sequence: CASSWGGGDSPLHF. The CDR3 bases are TGTGCCAGCAGCTGGGGTGGGGGCGACTCACCCCTCCACTTT. This chain links TRBV5-6 with TRBJ1-6; tentatively, D is TRBD1 (6 bases). Germline CDR1 reads SGHDT; CDR2 reads YYEEEE. V lost 3 bases, J lost 10 bases, and 14 bases lay in between. CDR3 length: 14 residues.

This CDR3 reads CSGALGHLNTEAFF. In DNA form, the CDR3 reads TGCAGCGGTGCCCTTGGGCATCTGAACACTGAAGCTTTCTTT. The chain has TRBV29-1 and TRBJ1-1, with unresolved D. V was pared by 7 bases and J by 0 bases, with 15 bases between. CDR1 and CDR2 from the germline V gene are SQVTM and ANQGSEA. There are 14 residues in the CDR3.

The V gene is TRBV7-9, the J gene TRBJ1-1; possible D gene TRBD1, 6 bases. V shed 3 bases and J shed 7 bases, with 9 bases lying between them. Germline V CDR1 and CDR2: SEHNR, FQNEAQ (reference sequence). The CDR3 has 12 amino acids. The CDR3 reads CASSLLTGEAFF. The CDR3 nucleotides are TGTGCCAGCAGCTTGCTGACAGGTGAAGCTTTCTTT.

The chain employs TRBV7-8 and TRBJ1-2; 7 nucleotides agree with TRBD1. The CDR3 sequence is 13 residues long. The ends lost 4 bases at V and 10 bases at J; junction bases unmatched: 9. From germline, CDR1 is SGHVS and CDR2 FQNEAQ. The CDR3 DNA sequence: TGTGCCAGCAGCTCAAGGGGGCGCGAAGACTACACCTTC. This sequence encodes CASSSRGREDYTF.

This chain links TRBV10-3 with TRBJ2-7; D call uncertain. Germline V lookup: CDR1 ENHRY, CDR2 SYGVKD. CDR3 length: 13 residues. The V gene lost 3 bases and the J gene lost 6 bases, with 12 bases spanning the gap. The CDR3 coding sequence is TGTGCCATCAGTGATCAACTTGGAGTCGAGCAGTACTTC. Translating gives CAISDQLGVEQYF.

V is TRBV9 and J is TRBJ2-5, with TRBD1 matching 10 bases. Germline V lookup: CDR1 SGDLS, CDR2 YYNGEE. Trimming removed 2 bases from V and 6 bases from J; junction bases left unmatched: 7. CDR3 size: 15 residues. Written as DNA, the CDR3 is TGTGCCAGCAGCGTCGAGACAGGGGGCTTTAAGACCCAGTACTTC. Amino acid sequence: CASSVETGGFKTQYF.

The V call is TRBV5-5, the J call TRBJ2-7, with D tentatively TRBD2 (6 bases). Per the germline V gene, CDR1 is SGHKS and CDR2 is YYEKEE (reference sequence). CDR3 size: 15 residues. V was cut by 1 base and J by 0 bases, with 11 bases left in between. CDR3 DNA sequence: TGTGCCAGCAGCTTGTTAAGTAGCGGCTCCTACGAGCAGTACTTC. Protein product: CASSLLSSGSYEQYF.

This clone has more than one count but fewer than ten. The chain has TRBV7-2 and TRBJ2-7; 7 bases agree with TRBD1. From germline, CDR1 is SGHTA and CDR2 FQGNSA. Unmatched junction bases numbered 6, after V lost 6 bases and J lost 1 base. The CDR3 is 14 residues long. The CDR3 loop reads CASSTGTVSYEQYF. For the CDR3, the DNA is TGTGCCAGCAGTACCGGGACAGTTTCCTACGAGCAGTACTTC.

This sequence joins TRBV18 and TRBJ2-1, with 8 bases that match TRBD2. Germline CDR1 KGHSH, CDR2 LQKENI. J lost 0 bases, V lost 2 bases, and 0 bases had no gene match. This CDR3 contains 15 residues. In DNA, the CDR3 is TGTGCCAGCTCACCAAGCGGGAGCTCCTACAATGAGCAGTTCTTC. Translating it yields CASSPSGSSYNEQFF.